This section outlines one TCR beta chain sequence together with its context. The data belong to a study of blood T cell repertoires in COVID-19. On the study more broadly: The United States, Italy and Spain provided the acute and convalescent COVID-19 samples. PBMCs, B-cell-depleted T cells, or T cells were the source of the cDNA or gDNA that made up the material.

After removal of 0 bases from V and 6 bases from J, the junction contained 11 bases not matched to a gene. Germline V gives CDR1 SGHTA, CDR2 FQGNSA. This CDR3 comprises 17 residues. During the 2 weeks before they entered the study, exposed participants had met someone with a PCR-confirmed or clinician-diagnosed COVID-19 case. Data came from immunoSEQ multiplex PCR; TCRdb stores just in-frame clones and leaves some out. This sample yields roughly 190,000 clones, of which roughly 84% are seen a single time; 3% to 3.5% belongs to the top ten. The rearrangement uses TRBV7-2 and TRBJ2-3; 8 positions agree with TRBD2. This receptor was taken from a woman in her twenties or thirties who had been exposed to COVID-19. Input material: PBMCs or T cells enriched from blood (not recorded which). CDR3 DNA: TGTGCCAGCAGCTTAGCGGCCCAGCGGGGGCGTCAGGATACGCAGTATTTT. Its protein product is CASSLAAQRGRQDTQYF.